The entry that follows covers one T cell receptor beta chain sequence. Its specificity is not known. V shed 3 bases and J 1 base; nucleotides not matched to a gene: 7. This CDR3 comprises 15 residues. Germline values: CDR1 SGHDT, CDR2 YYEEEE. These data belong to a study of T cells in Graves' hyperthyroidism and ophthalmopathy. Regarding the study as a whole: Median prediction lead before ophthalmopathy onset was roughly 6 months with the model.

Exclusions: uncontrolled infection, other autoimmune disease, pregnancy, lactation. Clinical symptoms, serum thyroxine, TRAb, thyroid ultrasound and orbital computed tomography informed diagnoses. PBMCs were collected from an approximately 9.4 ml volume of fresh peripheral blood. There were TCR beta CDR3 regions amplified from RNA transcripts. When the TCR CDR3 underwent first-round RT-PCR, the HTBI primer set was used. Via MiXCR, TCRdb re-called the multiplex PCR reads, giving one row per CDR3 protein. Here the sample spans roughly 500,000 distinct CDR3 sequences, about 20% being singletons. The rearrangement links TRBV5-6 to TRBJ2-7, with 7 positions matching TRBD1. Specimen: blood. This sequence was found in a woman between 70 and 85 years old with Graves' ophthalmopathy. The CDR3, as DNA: TGTGCCAGCAGCTCTTACAGGGGAAGTTCCTACGAGCAGTACTTC. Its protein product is CASSSYRGSSYEQYF.